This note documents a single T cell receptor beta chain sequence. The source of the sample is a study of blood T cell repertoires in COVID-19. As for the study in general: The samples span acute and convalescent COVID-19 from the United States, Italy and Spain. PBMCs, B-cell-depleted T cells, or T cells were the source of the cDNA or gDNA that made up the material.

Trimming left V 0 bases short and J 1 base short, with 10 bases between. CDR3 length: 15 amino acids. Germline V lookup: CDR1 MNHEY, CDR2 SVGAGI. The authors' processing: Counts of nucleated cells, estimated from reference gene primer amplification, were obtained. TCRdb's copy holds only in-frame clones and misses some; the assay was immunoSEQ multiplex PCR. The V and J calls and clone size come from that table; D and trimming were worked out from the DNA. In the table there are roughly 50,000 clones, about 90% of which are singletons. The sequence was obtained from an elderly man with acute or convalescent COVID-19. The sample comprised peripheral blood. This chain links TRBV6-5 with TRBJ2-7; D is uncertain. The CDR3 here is CASSYSRVRSYEQYF. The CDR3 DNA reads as TGTGCCAGCAGTTACTCCCGAGTACGGTCCTACGAGCAGTACTTC.